Shown below are 25 T cell receptor beta chains from a single sample sequenced in a study of cytomegalovirus exposure and HLA in healthy donors. The PCR was carried out with 60 Vbeta primers and 13 Jbeta primers. Some clones are missing from TCRdb's copy, which holds only in-frame ones; the method was immunoSEQ multiplex PCR. The profile shows under 150,000 clones, 80% of them singletons. The sequencing input was PBMCs. The receptors were gathered from a male donor in good health and CMV-seronegative.

The chain links TRBV4-2 to TRBJ2-5, with TRBD1 matching over 11 bases. The J call may not be correct, given that the DNA end is closer to TRBJ2-7. This CDR3 region has 14 residues. Germline CDR1 and CDR2: LGHNA and YNFKEQ. CDR3: CASSPRDRGNEQYF. CDR3 DNA sequence: TGTGCCAGCAGCCCCAGGGACAGGGGGAACGAGCAGTACTTC.

This sequence joins TRBV19 and TRBJ2-7; 7 bases line up with TRBD2. V lost 9 bases and J lost 2; bases outside the gene matches: 7. The length of the CDR3 is 13 residues. CDR1 is LNHDA and CDR2 is SQIVND in the germline V gene (reference sequence). Here the CDR3 DNA reads TGTGCCAGCCTTTCTAGCGGCACCTACGAGCAGTACTTC. It is translated as CASLSSGTYEQYF. Combining the CDR3 with reference TRBV19 and TRBJ2-7 gives the whole variable domain DGGITQSPKYLFRKEGQNVTLSCEQNLNHDAMYWYRQDPGQGLRLIYYSQIVNDFQKGDIAEGYSVSREKKESFPLTVTSAQKNPTAFYLCASLSSGTYEQYFGPGTRLTVT.

The chain uses TRBV6-5 and TRBJ2-7, with D possibly matching TRBD2 (5 bases). The CDR3 totals 13 residues. The V end lost 6 bases, the J end lost 1 base, and 10 bases lay between the germline ends. Germline V gene sequence: CDR1 MNHEY, CDR2 SVGAGI. CDR3 nucleotide sequence: TGTGCCAGCAGCCCCGGGGAGTCCTACGAGCAGTACTTC. Amino acid sequence: CASSPGESYEQYF.

The V call is TRBV5-1, the J call TRBJ1-1, with D possibly TRBD1 on 5 matching bases. CDR1 is SGHRS, CDR2 YFSETQ, per germline. Trimming stripped 3 bases from V and 1 base from J, with 7 bases between. The CDR3 consists of 13 residues. CDR3 nucleotide sequence: TGCGCCAGCAGCTGGGGCCGGAACACTGAAGCTTTCTTT. It encodes CASSWGRNTEAFF. Full variable domain (missing parts from reference TRBV5-1 and TRBJ1-1): KAGVTQTPRYLIKTRGQQVTLSCSPISGHRSVSWYQQTPGQGLQFLFEYFSETQRNKGNFPGRFSGRQFSNSRSEMNVSTLELGDSALYLCASSWGRNTEAFFGQGTRLTVV.

The chain combines TRBV7-9 with TRBJ2-5, with D possibly TRBD1 on 5 matching bases. The V gene lost 3 bases and the J gene lost 5 bases, with 10 bases spanning the gap. CDR3 length: 13 residues. CDR1 is SEHNR, CDR2 FQNEAQ, per germline (reference sequence). The CDR3 loop reads CASSFLGAETQYF. The CDR3 coding sequence is TGTGCCAGCAGCTTCCTAGGGGCGGAGACCCAGTACTTC.

The V and J genes are TRBV5-8 and TRBJ2-4, with D maybe TRBD1 (5 bases). This CDR3 comprises 13 residues. Germline V lookup: CDR1 SGHTS, CDR2 YDEGEE. V lost 0 bases and J lost 6, with 7 bases in between. CDR3 loop: CASSLGQSNIQYF. CDR3 DNA: TGTGCCAGCAGCTTGGGACAGTCAAACATTCAGTACTTC.

This chain connects TRBV5-5 to TRBJ2-3, with 8 bases aligning to TRBD1. V shed 4 bases, J shed 0 bases, and the junction held 4 bases outside the gene matches. CDR1 SGHKS and CDR2 YYEKEE come from the germline V gene (reference sequence). The length of the CDR3 is 15 residues. The CDR3 DNA sequence: TGTGCCAGCAGCAAAAACAGGGGGAGCACAGATACGCAGTATTTT. This translates into CASSKNRGSTDTQYF.

In regard to this clone: The conserved final phenylalanine or tryptophan is absent from the CDR3, which likely points to a read error. The DNA is left out, because the CDR3 cannot be placed on it with certainty; the CDR3 is given as TCRdb lists it. The V call is TRBV29-1, the J call TRBJ1-1. The CDR3 has 12 amino acids, counting both end residues. In germline, CDR1 is SQVTM, CDR2 ANQGSEA. The CDR3 sequence is CSVELAQARLRL.

This chain connects TRBV10-3 to TRBJ2-6; possibly TRBD2 for D (5 bases). There are 17 residues in the CDR3. V lost 10 bases to trimming and J lost 0 bases, with 19 bases between them. Germline V CDR1 and CDR2: ENHRY, SYGVKD. CDR3 protein: CATRPGEIRSGANVLTF. The CDR3 bases are TGTGCCACCCGCCCCGGGGAAATCCGCTCTGGGGCCAACGTCCTGACTTTC.

The chain is built from TRBV5-5 and TRBJ2-1; 8 nucleotides align to TRBD1. CDR1 is SGHKS and CDR2 is YYEKEE in the germline V gene (reference sequence). With V trimmed by 0 bases and J by 3 bases, 2 bases remained unmatched. The CDR3 totals 15 residues. In DNA form, the CDR3 reads TGTGCCAGCAGCTTGGGGACAGGGAGCTACAATGAGCAGTTCTTC. This codes for CASSLGTGSYNEQFF. The full variable domain, rest sourced from reference TRBV5-5 and TRBJ2-1, is DAGVTQSPTHLIKTRGQQVTLRCSPISGHKSVSWYQQVLGQGPQFIFQYYEKEERGRGNFPDRFSARQFPNYSSELNVNALLLGDSALYLCASSLGTGSYNEQFFGPGTRLTVL.

This clone is a singleton in its sample. V and J are TRBV29-1 and TRBJ2-1, with a tentative D call TRBD1 (6 bases). The V end was cut by 4 bases, the J end by 8 bases, with 18 bases between. CDR3 length equals 14 residues. In germline, CDR1 is SQVTM, CDR2 ANQGSEA. CDR3 in amino acids: CSVVGGTVIYEQFF. The CDR3 bases are TGCAGCGTTGTAGGGGGAACGGTTATCTATGAGCAGTTCTTC.

V gene TRBV5-1 combines with J gene TRBJ1-5, with TRBD1 identical over 9 bases. CDR1 and CDR2 from the germline V gene are SGHRS and YFSETQ. CDR3 length equals 15 residues. The junction had 2 bases not matched to a gene; V was cut back by 0 bases and J by 4 bases. Written as DNA, the CDR3 is TGCGCCAGCAGCTTGGACAGGGGGCGAAATCAGCCCCAGCATTTT. Translated, it gives CASSLDRGRNQPQHF.

The chain recombines TRBV10-1 with TRBJ2-1; 15 nucleotides agree with TRBD2. The germline CDR1 and CDR2 sequences are WNHNN and SYGVQD (reference sequence). V shed 4 bases, J shed 8 bases, and the junction held 12 bases outside the gene matches. This CDR3 is built from 18 residues. CDR3 loop: CASSGTSGRARSLDEQFF. Written as DNA, the CDR3 is TGCGCCAGCAGTGGGACTAGCGGGAGGGCGAGGTCTCTCGATGAGCAGTTCTTC.

The J gene is TRBJ1-2, the V gene TRBV11-2, with TRBD1 identical over 8 bases. CDR3 length equals 19 residues. With V trimmed by 4 bases and J by 1 base, 17 bases remained unmatched. Per germline, CDR1 SGHAT and CDR2 FQNNGV. The CDR3 loop reads CASSSDYRGARLNNYGYTF. Written as DNA, the CDR3 is TGTGCCAGCAGCTCAGATTACAGGGGGGCCCGCCTAAATAACTATGGCTACACCTTC.

The chain is built from TRBV6-5 and TRBJ2-1, with TRBD2 matching over 13 bases. Per the germline V gene, CDR1 is MNHEY and CDR2 is SVGAGI. V lost 4 bases to trimming and J lost 8 bases; unmatched junction nucleotides: 8. The CDR3 spans 16 residues. CDR3 in DNA: TGTGCCAGCAGTTCGGGGACTAGCGGGGAACTTCATGAGCAGTTCTTC. It encodes CASSSGTSGELHEQFF.

This clone was seen a handful of times. The chain carries TRBV29-1 and TRBJ1-4; D call uncertain. This CDR3 region has 11 residues. Between the trimmed V and J ends, which lost 7 bases and 2 bases, there was a span of 5 bases. CDR1 and CDR2 from the germline V gene are SQVTM and ANQGSEA. This chain's CDR3 is CSGHTNEKLFF. The DNA for the CDR3 is TGCAGCGGACACACTAATGAAAAACTGTTTTTT.

The rearrangement joins TRBV5-4 to TRBJ2-5; 12 positions agree with TRBD2. Unmatched junction bases numbered 6, after V lost 4 bases and J lost 2 bases. Germline assignment: CDR1 SGHNT and CDR2 YYREEE (reference sequence). This CDR3 is built from 16 residues. The CDR3 DNA is TGTGCCAGCAGCCCGGGACTAGCGGGTACACAAGAGACCCAGTACTTC. Amino acid sequence: CASSPGLAGTQETQYF.

The CDR3 DNA is TGTGCCAGCAGCTTAGTCCCGTTTGAGCAGTTCTTC. As protein: CASSLVPFEQFF. The V and J genes are TRBV7-9 and TRBJ2-1, with D hard to call. This CDR3 comprises 12 residues. Germline CDR1 SEHNR, CDR2 FQNEAQ (reference sequence). V gave up 1 base and J gave up 9 bases, with 7 bases separating them.

The chain recombines TRBV6-1 with TRBJ2-1, with a weak D call TRBD1 (6 bases). V was cut by 6 bases and J by 6 bases, with 12 bases left in between. CDR1 MNHNS and CDR2 SASEGT come from the germline V gene. The CDR3 extends over 13 amino acids. For the CDR3, the DNA is TGTGCCAGCAGCAGGACAGCGACCAATGAGCAGTTCTTC. This translates into CASSRTATNEQFF.

This clone has only a few counts. J is TRBJ1-6 and V is TRBV10-3; possible D gene TRBD1, 6 bases. Trimming left V 6 bases short and J 5 bases short, with 11 bases between. This CDR3 spans 14 amino acids. Germline-derived CDR1 and CDR2 are ENHRY and SYGVKD. CDR3 region: CAIRRQVNNSPLHF. For the CDR3, the DNA is TGTGCCATCAGACGACAGGTCAATAATTCACCCCTCCACTTT.

V gene TRBV5-8 combines with J gene TRBJ2-3; 7 bases fit TRBD2. After removal of 2 bases from V and 4 bases from J, the junction contained 7 bases not matched to a gene. The germline gives CDR1 SGHTS, CDR2 YDEGEE. There are 15 residues in the CDR3. DNA of the CDR3: TGTGCCAGCAGCTTTAGCGGGCAGGGTGCAGATACGCAGTATTTT. Residues: CASSFSGQGADTQYF.

The chain couples TRBV6-1 to TRBJ2-7; D unclear. V was pared by 6 bases and J by 6 bases, with 15 bases between. The CDR3 extends over 13 amino acids. Per germline, CDR1 MNHNS and CDR2 SASEGT. CDR3 sequence reads: CASRGAVWPEQYF. The DNA of the CDR3 is TGTGCCAGCAGGGGCGCTGTTTGGCCCGAGCAGTACTTC.

This rearrangement joins TRBV12-5 to TRBJ2-5; D is ambiguous. The length of the CDR3 is 15 residues. Germline CDR1 is LGHNT and CDR2 is FRNRAP. V was clipped by 9 bases and J by 2 bases, with 19 bases between them. The CDR3 spells CASTDITATQETQYF. In DNA, the CDR3 is TGTGCTAGCACCGACATAACGGCAACTCAAGAGACCCAGTACTTC.

The rearrangement joins TRBV19 to TRBJ2-2; the match to TRBD1 covers 8 bases. Germline CDR1 reads LNHDA; CDR2 reads SQIVND (reference sequence). V dropped 5 bases and J dropped 5; count of bases not matched to a gene: 7. This CDR3 comprises 15 residues. The chain's CDR3 is CASSPGQGRTGELFF. The DNA for the CDR3 is TGTGCCAGTAGTCCCGGACAGGGACGGACCGGGGAGCTGTTTTTT.

This rearrangement joins TRBV2 to TRBJ2-7; 9 bases are a match to TRBD1. The germline CDR1 and CDR2 sequences are SNHLY and FYNNEI. The CDR3 is 14 amino acids. The ends lost 6 bases at V and 5 bases at J; junction bases unmatched: 8. This CDR3 reads CASRPGQGPNEQYF. Here the CDR3 DNA reads TGTGCCAGCAGGCCGGGACAGGGCCCCAACGAGCAGTACTTC.